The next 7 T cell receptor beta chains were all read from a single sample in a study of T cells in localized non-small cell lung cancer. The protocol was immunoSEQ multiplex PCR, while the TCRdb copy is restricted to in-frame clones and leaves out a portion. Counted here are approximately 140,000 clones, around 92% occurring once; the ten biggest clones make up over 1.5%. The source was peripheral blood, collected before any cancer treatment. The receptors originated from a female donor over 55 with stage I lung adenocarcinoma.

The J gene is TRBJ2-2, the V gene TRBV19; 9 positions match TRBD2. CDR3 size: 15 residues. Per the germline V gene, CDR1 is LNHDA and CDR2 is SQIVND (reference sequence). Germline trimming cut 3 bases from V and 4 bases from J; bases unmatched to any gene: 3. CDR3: CASSIFSGSTGELFF. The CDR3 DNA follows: TGTGCCAGTAGTATTTTTAGCGGGAGCACCGGGGAGCTGTTTTTT.

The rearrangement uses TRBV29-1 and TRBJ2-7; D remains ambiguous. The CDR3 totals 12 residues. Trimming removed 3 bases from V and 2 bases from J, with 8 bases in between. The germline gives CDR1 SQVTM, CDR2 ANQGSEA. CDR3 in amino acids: CSVEGITYEQYF. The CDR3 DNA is TGCAGCGTTGAGGGCATCACCTACGAGCAGTACTTC.

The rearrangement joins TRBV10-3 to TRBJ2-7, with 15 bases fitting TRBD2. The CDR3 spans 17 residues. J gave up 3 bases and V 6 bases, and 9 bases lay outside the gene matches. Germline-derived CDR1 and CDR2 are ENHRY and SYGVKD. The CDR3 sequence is CAIRGTSGRRGVYEQYF. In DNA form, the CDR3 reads TGTGCCATCAGGGGGACTAGCGGGAGGAGAGGGGTCTACGAGCAGTACTTC.

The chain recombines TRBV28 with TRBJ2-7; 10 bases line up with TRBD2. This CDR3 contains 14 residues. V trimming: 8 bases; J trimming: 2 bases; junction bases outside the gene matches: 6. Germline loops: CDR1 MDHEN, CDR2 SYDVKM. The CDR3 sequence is CASLTSGAAYEQYF. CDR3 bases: TGTGCCAGCCTCACTAGCGGGGCCGCCTACGAGCAGTACTTC.

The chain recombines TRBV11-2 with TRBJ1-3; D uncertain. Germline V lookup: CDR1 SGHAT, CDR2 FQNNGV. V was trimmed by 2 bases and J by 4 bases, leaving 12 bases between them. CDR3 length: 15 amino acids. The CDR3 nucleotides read TGTGCCAGCAGCTTACCCTCGGCAGGAGGAAACACCATATATTTT. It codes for CASSLPSAGGNTIYF.

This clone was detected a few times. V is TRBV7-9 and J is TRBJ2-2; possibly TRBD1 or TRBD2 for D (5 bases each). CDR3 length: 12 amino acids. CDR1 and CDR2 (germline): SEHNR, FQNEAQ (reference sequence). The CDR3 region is CLGVSNTGELFF. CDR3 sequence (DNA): TGTTTGGGGGTCTCGAACACCGGGGAGCTGTTTTTT.

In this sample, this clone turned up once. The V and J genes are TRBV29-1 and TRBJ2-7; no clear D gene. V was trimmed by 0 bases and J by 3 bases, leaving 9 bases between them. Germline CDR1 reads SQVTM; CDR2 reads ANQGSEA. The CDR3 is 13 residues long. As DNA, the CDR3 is TGCAGCGTTGAAGATCGAACCAGCTACGAGCAGTACTTC. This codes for CSVEDRTSYEQYF.